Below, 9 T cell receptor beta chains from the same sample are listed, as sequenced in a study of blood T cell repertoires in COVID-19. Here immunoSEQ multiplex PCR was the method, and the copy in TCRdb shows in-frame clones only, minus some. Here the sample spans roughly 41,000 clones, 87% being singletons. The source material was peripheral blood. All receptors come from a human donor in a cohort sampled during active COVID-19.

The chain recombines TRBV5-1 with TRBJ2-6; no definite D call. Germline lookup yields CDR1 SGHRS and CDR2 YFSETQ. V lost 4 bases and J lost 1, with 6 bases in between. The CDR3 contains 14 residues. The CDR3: CASSQWSGANVLTF. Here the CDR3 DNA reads TGCGCCAGCAGCCAGTGGTCTGGGGCCAACGTCCTGACTTTC.

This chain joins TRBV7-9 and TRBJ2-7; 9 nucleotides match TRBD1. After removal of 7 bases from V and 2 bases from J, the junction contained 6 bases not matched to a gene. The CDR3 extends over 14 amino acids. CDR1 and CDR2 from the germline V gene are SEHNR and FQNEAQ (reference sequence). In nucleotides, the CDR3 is TGTGCCAGCACCCCGGACAGGGGAGCCTACGAGCAGTACTTC. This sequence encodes CASTPDRGAYEQYF.

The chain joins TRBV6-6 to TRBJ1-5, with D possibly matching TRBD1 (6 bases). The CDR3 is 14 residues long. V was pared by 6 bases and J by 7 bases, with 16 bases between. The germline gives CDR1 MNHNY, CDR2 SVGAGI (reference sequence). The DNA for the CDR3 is TGTGCCAGCAGCACCACAGGGATGGAGCAGCCCCAGCATTTT. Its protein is CASSTTGMEQPQHF.

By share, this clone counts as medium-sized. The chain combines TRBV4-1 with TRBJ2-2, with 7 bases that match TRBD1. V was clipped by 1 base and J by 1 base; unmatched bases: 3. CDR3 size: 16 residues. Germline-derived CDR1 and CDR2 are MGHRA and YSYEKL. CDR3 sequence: CASSQVRTGNTGELFF. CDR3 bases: TGCGCCAGCAGCCAAGTGAGGACAGGGAACACCGGGGAGCTGTTTTTT.

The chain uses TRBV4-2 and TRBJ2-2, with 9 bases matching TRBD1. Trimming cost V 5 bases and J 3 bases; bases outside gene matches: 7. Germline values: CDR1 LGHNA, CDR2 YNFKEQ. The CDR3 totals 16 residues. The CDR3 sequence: CASSGAGQGDTGELFF. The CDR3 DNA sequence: TGTGCCAGCAGCGGGGCGGGACAGGGTGACACCGGGGAGCTGTTTTTT.

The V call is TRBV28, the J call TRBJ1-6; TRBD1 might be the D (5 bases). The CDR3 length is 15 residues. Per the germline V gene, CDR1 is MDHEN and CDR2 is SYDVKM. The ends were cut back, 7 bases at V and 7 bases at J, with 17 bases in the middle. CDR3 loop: CASISRQGGNSPLHF. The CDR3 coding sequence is TGTGCCAGCATCTCAAGGCAGGGTGGAAATTCACCCCTCCACTTT.

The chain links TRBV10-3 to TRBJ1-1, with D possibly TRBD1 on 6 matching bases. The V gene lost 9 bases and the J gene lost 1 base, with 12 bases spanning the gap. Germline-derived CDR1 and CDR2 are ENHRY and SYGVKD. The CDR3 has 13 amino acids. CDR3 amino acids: CAMNRDKNTEAFF. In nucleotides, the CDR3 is TGTGCCATGAACAGGGACAAGAACACTGAAGCTTTCTTT.

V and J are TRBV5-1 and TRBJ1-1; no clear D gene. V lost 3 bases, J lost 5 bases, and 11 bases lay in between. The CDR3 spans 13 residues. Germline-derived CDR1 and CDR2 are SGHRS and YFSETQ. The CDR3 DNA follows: TGCGCCAGCAGCTGGAAAGACAATACTGAAGCTTTCTTT. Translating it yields CASSWKDNTEAFF.

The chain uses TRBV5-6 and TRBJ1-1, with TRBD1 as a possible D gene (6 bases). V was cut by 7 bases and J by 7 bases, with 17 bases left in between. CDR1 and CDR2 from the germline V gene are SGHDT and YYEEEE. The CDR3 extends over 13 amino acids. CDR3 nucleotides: TGTGCCAGCTTCCGGGACACCCCTAATGAAGCTTTCTTT. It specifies CASFRDTPNEAFF. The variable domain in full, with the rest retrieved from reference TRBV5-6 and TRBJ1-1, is DAGVTQSPTHLIKTRGQQVTLRCSPKSGHDTVSWYQQALGQGPQFIFQYYEEEERQRGNFPDRFSGHQFPNYSSELNVNALLLGDSALYLCASFRDTPNEAFFGQGTRLTVV.